This T cell receptor beta chain was documented in a study of cytomegalovirus exposure and HLA in healthy donors. As to this clone: Its antigen is as yet unknown.

The CDR3 runs 14 residues. Deletions cut 0 bases from V and 6 bases from J, with 9 bases between. Per the germline V gene, CDR1 is SGHNT and CDR2 is YYREEE (reference sequence). PCR amplification relied on 60 Vbeta primers (plus 13 Jbeta primers). The repertoire was sequenced with immunoSEQ multiplex PCR; TCRdb's copy has only in-frame clones and lacks some. The table gives 65,000 to 95,000 clones; the top ten clones make up about 1.5% of it. The study, taken as a whole, reports: Investigators reported about 160 TCR beta chains as tied to cytomegalovirus.

The clonotype was recovered from a woman aged 60-70 years in good health and CMV-seronegative. The genes are TRBV5-4 and TRBJ2-2; D is possibly TRBD1 (6 bases). The sample comprised PBMCs. The CDR3 DNA reads as TGTGCCAGCAGCTTGGACAGGGTAGCCGGGGAGCTGTTTTTT. This translates into CASSLDRVAGELFF.